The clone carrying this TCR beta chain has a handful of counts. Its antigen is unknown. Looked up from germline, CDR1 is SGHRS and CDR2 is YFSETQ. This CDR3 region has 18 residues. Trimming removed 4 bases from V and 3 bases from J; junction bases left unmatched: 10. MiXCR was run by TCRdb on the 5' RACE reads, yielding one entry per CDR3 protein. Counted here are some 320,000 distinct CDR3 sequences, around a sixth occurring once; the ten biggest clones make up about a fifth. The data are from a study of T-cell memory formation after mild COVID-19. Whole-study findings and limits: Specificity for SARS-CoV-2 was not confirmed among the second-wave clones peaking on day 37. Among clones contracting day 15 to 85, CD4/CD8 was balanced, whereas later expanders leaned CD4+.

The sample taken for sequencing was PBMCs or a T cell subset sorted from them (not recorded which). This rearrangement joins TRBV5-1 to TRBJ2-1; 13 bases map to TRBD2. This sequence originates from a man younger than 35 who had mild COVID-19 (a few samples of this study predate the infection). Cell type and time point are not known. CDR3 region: CASSPGTSGVSSYNEQFF. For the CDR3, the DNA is TGCGCCAGCAGCCCAGGGACTAGCGGGGTTTCAAGCTACAATGAGCAGTTCTTC.